This T cell receptor beta chain emerged from a study of T cells in localized non-small cell lung cancer. To note about this clone: The antigen remains undetermined.

Germline assignment: CDR1 LNHNV and CDR2 YYDKDF (reference sequence). Germline trimming cut 7 bases from V and 6 bases from J; bases unmatched to any gene: 11. CDR3 length equals 14 residues. Assay: immunoSEQ multiplex PCR; the TCRdb copy retains only in-frame clones and omits some. The sample lists 6,500 to 8,000 clones, approximately 43% seen once, with about 4.1% in the top ten. General study findings and limits: Investigators sequenced only a single tumor region, leaving heterogeneity possible. Longer overall survival was associated with a higher density of T cells in the blood. Turning up in adjacent lung were a median around 60 of the top 100 tumor clones.

The rearrangement uses TRBV15 and TRBJ2-5; 7 positions agree with TRBD1. The source was lymph node tissue, collected before any cancer treatment. This sequence originates from a man aged 35 to 69 with stage I lung adenocarcinoma. This chain's CDR3 is CATKEGAAGKTQYF. The CDR3 nucleotides are TGTGCCACCAAAGAGGGGGCTGCCGGGAAGACCCAGTACTTC.